The 2 T cell receptor beta chains below all came from one sample that was sequenced in a study of CD8 T cells in Susac syndrome. RNA in amounts of roughly 0.5 to 1 ug was reverse transcribed with random hexamers. MiXCR, run by TCRdb on the immunoSEQ multiplex PCR reads, gives a single entry per CDR3 protein. Here the sample spans a few hundred thousand distinct CDR3 sequences, 80% to 95% being singletons. Source material: CD8+ T cells from PBMCs. The receptor source for this set is a human donor with multiple sclerosis.

The chain has TRBV27 and TRBJ2-7; unclear D gene. In germline, CDR1 is MNHEY, CDR2 SMNVEV (reference sequence). There are 13 residues in the CDR3. Trimming pared 0 bases from V and 3 bases from J, leaving 6 bases between. The DNA of the CDR3 is TGTGCCAGCAGTTTATCTCGGGTCTACGAGCAGTACTTC. Encoded protein: CASSLSRVYEQYF.

Only a few counts were recorded for this clonotype. The V and J genes are TRBV6-5 and TRBJ1-1; D is uncertain. V was trimmed by 5 bases and J by 0 bases, leaving 10 bases between them. Germline loops: CDR1 MNHEY, CDR2 SVGAGI. CDR3 length equals 14 residues. In DNA, the CDR3 is TGTGCCAGCAGTAAGGACTTCTTGAACACTGAAGCTTTCTTT. Residues: CASSKDFLNTEAFF.